This T cell receptor (beta chain) was profiled in a study of cytotoxic CD8 clonotypes in ibrutinib-treated CLL. Study-wide context: The patient breakdown showed ten to eleven relapsed/refractory and approximately 14 treatment-naive cases, with under 18 IGHV unmutated. Partial responses numbered some 25 and complete responses 2; after a median around 68 months, about 14 stayed remitted and roughly twelve progressed.

With respect to this clone: Antigen specificity is unknown.

The CDR3 sequence is 14 residues long. From germline, CDR1 is SNHLY and CDR2 FYNNEI. V lost 4 bases and J lost 0, with 10 bases in between. Overall study findings and caveats: Baseline clonality was higher than in age-matched healthy donors and moved in step with circulating CD8+ T-cell counts. Clonality was higher at ibrutinib response and returned toward baseline at progression.

Clones were sequenced by immunoSEQ multiplex PCR, and TCRdb holds only the in-frame ones, with some missing. The sample includes fewer than 75,000 clones, approximately 71% of them seen just once. The origin of this receptor is a human donor with chronic lymphocytic leukemia. The chain employs TRBV2 and TRBJ2-7; D unresolved. Source: PBMCs, taken after 12 months of ibrutinib treatment. The CDR3 is CASSATEVSYEQYF. CDR3 nucleotides: TGTGCCAGCAGTGCAACAGAAGTCTCCTACGAGCAGTACTTC.